Listed below are T cell receptor beta chains from one sample, sequenced in a study of blood T cell repertoires in COVID-19. Assay: immunoSEQ multiplex PCR; the TCRdb copy retains only in-frame clones and omits some. Here the sample spans approximately 150,000 clones, 82% being singletons. Sequencing was performed on PBMCs or T cells enriched from blood (not recorded which). All receptors come from a man aged 55-75 years who had recovered from COVID-19. Each CDR3 is given without its conserved first and last residue.

v_call | cdr3_aa
TRBV12-3/TRBV12-4 | ASRNQGSYEQY
TRBV11-1 | ASSSRLAHEQF
TRBV5-1 | ASSVSGGRSEAF
TRBV7-2 | ASSHRGEAGAF
TRBV5-1 | ASRGQENQPQH
TRBV28 | ASLPVGSYEQY
TRBV9 | ASSPRTGLAGGFYNEQF
TRBV12-3/TRBV12-4 | ASSLDGDEQY
TRBV27 | ASSYSSGTSSYEQY
TRBV30 | ACRRQETQY
TRBV19 | ASTKQGANQPQH
TRBV2 | ASSERSDGGYT
TRBV5-4 | ASSFTFSPDTQY
TRBV6-5 | ASRNQESSPLH
TRBV19 | ASSFEAYSNQPQH
TRBV15 | ATSRDLGQGGKLPTGELF
TRBV3-1/TRBV3-2 | ASSQESPQREGPRSYEQY
TRBV5-1 | ASSLIDRGDYEQY
TRBV7-8 | ASSLLNDLNTEAF
TRBV15 | ATSRGGTYEQY
TRBV19 | ASSTPRQVYNSPLH
TRBV13 | ASSLRRGADTEAF
TRBV2 | ASSDSRPGQVVRKLF
TRBV24-1 | ATSVTGVHNEQF
TRBV7-3 | ASSLKGWASGLDEQF
TRBV6-2/TRBV6-3 | ASSLTGELF
TRBV6-1 | ASSDTGDPSYEQY
TRBV7-3 | ASSRQVNTEAF
TRBV27 | ASSLSYQGGNTIY
TRBV7-2 | ASSVDRSSNQPQH
TRBV6-4 | ASSGQNTGELF
TRBV6-5 | ASTRSEGGNTEAF
TRBV9 | ASSVVSHPGQGNTEAF
TRBV11-2 | ASSLTSGGQYQETQY
TRBV30 | AWSRENTEAF
TRBV3-1/TRBV3-2 | ASSQDRGPGELF
TRBV10-3 | AIEAGGTDTQY
TRBV27 | ASSLLDRGTYNSPLH
TRBV18 | ASSRATREGYT
TRBV27 | ASSFPVLPPGLADVWTQY
TRBV24-1 | ATSDTQGPGELF
TRBV7-8 | ASSLQTGSNQPQH
TRBV5-1 | ASSLASHGGGF
TRBV19 | ASSTTLSRLDSNTGELF
TRBV27 | ASSPGTGNGYT
TRBV4-2 | ASSQIGIQGHLNYGYT
TRBV12-5 | ASGLDDRLSPGELF
TRBV11-2 | ASSLGSYNEQF
TRBV20-1 | SASVSRGYSNQPQH
TRBV5-6 | ASSPGGREETQY
TRBV4-2 | ASSQAASGRQNEKLF
TRBV28 | ASSFRTGNTEAF
TRBV13 | ASSLAGTGLNSPLH
TRBV7-9 | ASSFDSRSNEQF
TRBV25-1 | ASSLLEYTEAF
TRBV7-2 | ASRKAGGPETQY
TRBV7-8 | ASSPHGNQPQH